These 32 T cell receptor beta chains came from one sample sequenced in a study of CD8+CD57+ T cells in acquired aplastic anemia. Investigators profiled TCR beta VDJ and CDR3 from genomic DNA template. TCRdb reanalysed the reads using MiXCR and keeps one entry per CDR3 protein. Among tens of thousands of distinct CDR3 sequences listed, about 45% were seen once. Input material: sorted CD4+, CD8+, or CD8+CD57+ T cells (not recorded which) from PBMCs. Receptors were obtained from a human donor in good health, serving as a control.

The table lists this clonotype with many counts. The rearrangement links TRBV12-3 or TRBV12-4 to TRBJ1-1; D is uncertain. The CDR3 is made up of 11 amino acids. V dropped 6 bases and J dropped 11 bases, with 13 bases sitting between them. CDR3 protein: CASSNQDLAFF. CDR3 coding DNA: TGTGCCAGCAGCAACCAGGACTTGGCTTTCTTT.

The V gene is TRBV29-1, the J gene TRBJ1-1; maybe TRBD1 (6 bases). The V end was cut by 7 bases, the J end by 4 bases, with 16 bases between. The CDR3 sequence is 13 residues long. The germline gives CDR1 SQVTM, CDR2 ANQGSEA. CDR3 bases: TGCAGCGCAACTAACAGGGAGGGCACTGAAGCTTTCTTT. Amino acids: CSATNREGTEAFF.

The rearrangement uses TRBV25-1 and TRBJ2-3; a weak D match, TRBD1 (5 bases). V lost 2 bases to trimming and J lost 0 bases, with 9 bases between them. This CDR3 comprises 15 residues. Germline CDR1 MGHDK, CDR2 SYGVNS. The CDR3 is CASSEGATSTDTQYF. The CDR3 DNA sequence: TGTGCCAGCAGTGAAGGGGCAACTAGCACAGATACGCAGTATTTT.

This clonotype was counted between two and nine times. The gene calls are TRBV14 and TRBJ2-2; 12 bases map to TRBD2. Losses at the gene ends were 4 bases for V and 2 bases for J; bases not matched to a gene: 17. The CDR3 extends over 21 amino acids. The germline V gene has CDR1 SGHDN and CDR2 FVKESK. The CDR3 loop is CASSRILGFLAGGPNTGELFF. The CDR3 DNA reads TGTGCCAGCAGCCGCATCTTGGGATTTCTAGCGGGGGGGCCTAACACCGGGGAGCTGTTTTTT.

Comments on this clonotype: Possible read error: a much larger clone is one base away. The conserved closing phenylalanine or tryptophan is absent in this CDR3, likely reflecting a read error. This sequence joins TRBV11-2 and TRBJ1-1; no reliable D call. Germline V lookup: CDR1 SGHAT, CDR2 FQNNGV. The CDR3 sequence is 13 residues long. Trimming pared 1 base from V and 8 bases from J, leaving 11 bases between. CDR3 protein: CASSLVEVPEAFS. The DNA for the CDR3 is TGTGCCAGCAGCTTAGTGGAGGTCCCCGAAGCTTTCTCT.

This clonotype was observed a handful of times. The V gene is TRBV24-1, the J gene TRBJ2-2, with a weak D call TRBD1 (5 bases). The V gene's germline CDR1 is KGHDR and CDR2 SFDVKD. Trimming took off 5 bases at V and 3 bases at J, with 21 bases between the two ends. The CDR3 covers 18 residues. The DNA of the CDR3 is TGTGCCACCAGTGGCACAGGTAAAAAAATACTGGACACCGGGGAGCTGTTTTTT. It is translated as CATSGTGKKILDTGELFF.

This clonotype was seen repeatedly, ten times or more. V gene TRBV5-5 combines with J gene TRBJ2-7; 11 positions match TRBD2. Germline CDR1 SGHKS, CDR2 YYEKEE (reference sequence). V gave up 4 bases and J gave up 1 base; unmatched junction bases: 4. The CDR3 has 15 amino acids. CDR3 nucleotide sequence: TGTGCCAGCAGCCAGACTAGCGGGGATTCCTACGAGCAGTACTTC. This codes for CASSQTSGDSYEQYF.

This clonotype was seen at least ten times. This chain connects TRBV25-1 to TRBJ2-3; 10 nucleotides agree with TRBD2. The CDR3 spans 16 residues. Germline trimming cut 6 bases from V and 6 bases from J; bases unmatched to any gene: 12. The germline gives CDR1 MGHDK, CDR2 SYGVNS. CDR3 bases: TGTGCCAGCAGGGGGGGCCTAGCGGGAGCGGGTGATACGCAGTATTTT. Translation gives CASRGGLAGAGDTQYF.

As DNA, the CDR3 is TGTGCCAGCAGTGAACAGGGGTATGGGGAGCAGTACGTC. This codes for CASSEQGYGEQYV. This chain links TRBV2 with TRBJ2-7; D is perhaps TRBD1 (6 bases). This CDR3 is built from 13 residues. From germline, CDR1 is SNHLY and CDR2 FYNNEI. Trimming removed 2 bases from V and 7 bases from J, with 12 bases in between.

For this clonotype: A much larger clone lies a single base off, so this may be a read error. The final CDR3 position lacks the conserved phenylalanine or tryptophan, pointing to a likely read error. This chain links TRBV20-1 with TRBJ1-5; tentative D call: TRBD1 (6 bases). This CDR3 comprises 15 residues. From germline, CDR1 is DFQATT and CDR2 SNEGSKA (reference sequence). V was clipped by 0 bases and J by 3 bases, with 12 bases between them. For the CDR3, the DNA is TGCAGTGCTAGAGAAACTACAGGGACCAATCAGCCCCAGCATCTT. As protein: CSARETTGTNQPQHL.

V is TRBV29-1 and J is TRBJ2-7, with D perhaps given as TRBD1 or TRBD2 (6 bases each). Germline V gives CDR1 SQVTM, CDR2 ANQGSEA. The CDR3 is 14 amino acids. V gave up 4 bases and J gave up 0 bases, with 13 bases separating them. CDR3 coding DNA: TGCAGCGTTGTACGCCCGGGGGCCTCCTACGAGCAGTACTTC. Translated, it gives CSVVRPGASYEQYF.

CDR3 amino acids: CASTETQETQYF. The DNA for the CDR3 is TGTGCCAGCACAGAGACCCAAGAGACCCAGTACTTC. The chain combines TRBV7-9 with TRBJ2-5; no firm D call. This CDR3 is 12 amino acids long. Trimming shortened V by 7 bases and J by 1 base, and 7 bases separated the two germline ends. Germline V lookup: CDR1 SEHNR, CDR2 FQNEAQ (reference sequence).

This clonotype has at least ten counts. The chain combines TRBV20-1 with TRBJ2-7; 12 nucleotides match TRBD1. The germline CDR1 and CDR2 sequences are DFQATT and SNEGSKA (reference sequence). This CDR3 has 15 residues. The junction had 10 bases not matched to a gene; V was cut back by 6 bases and J by 4 bases. CDR3 protein: CSATIPGQGAYEQYF. The CDR3, as DNA: TGCAGTGCCACTATTCCGGGACAGGGGGCATACGAGCAGTACTTC.

Concerning this clonotype itself: The junction shows a germline mismatch at one end, possibly a read error. The chain's CDR3 is CASSLEAGAGADTQYF. The CDR3 DNA follows: TGTGCCAGCAGCCTAGAGGCGGGGGCGGGTGCAGATACGCAGTATTTT. The chain employs TRBV11-2 and TRBJ2-3; the D gene is possibly TRBD2 (7 bases). The CDR3 covers 16 residues. Germline V CDR1 and CDR2: SGHAT, FQNNGV.

The J gene is TRBJ2-5, the V gene TRBV4-1; D assignment may be TRBD1 or TRBD2 (5 bases each). CDR1 and CDR2 from the germline V gene are MGHRA and YSYEKL. The length of the CDR3 is 16 residues. Between the trimmed V and J ends, which lost 3 bases and 5 bases, there was a span of 19 bases. The CDR3 sequence: CASSHHQGEGVETQYF. CDR3 DNA: TGCGCCAGCAGCCATCATCAGGGAGAGGGTGTGGAGACCCAGTACTTC.

This sequence joins TRBV25-1 and TRBJ2-3, with 10 bases fitting TRBD2. Germline loops: CDR1 MGHDK, CDR2 SYGVNS. This CDR3 is 12 amino acids long. V lost 5 bases to trimming and J lost 14 bases; unmatched junction nucleotides: 7. In nucleotides, the CDR3 is TGTGCCAGCAGTCCCAGCGGGGGGGCCTTGTATTTT. This translates into CASSPSGGALYF.

This clonotype has ten or more counts. The gene calls are TRBV16 and TRBJ2-7; D unclear. The CDR3 loop spans 15 amino acids. Germline CDR1 and CDR2: KGHSY and FQNENV. V was trimmed by 0 bases and J by 4 bases, leaving 13 bases between them. In DNA, the CDR3 is TGTGCCAGCAGCCAATCGATTCCACGGGCTTACGAGCAGTACTTC. It specifies CASSQSIPRAYEQYF.

This clonotype was detected many times. The chain couples TRBV12-3 or TRBV12-4 to TRBJ1-2; TRBD1 agrees at 7 bases. V dropped 6 bases and J dropped 1; count of bases not matched to a gene: 8. This CDR3 has 15 residues. The CDR3 nucleotides are TGTGCCAGCAGGCCCACAGGGGACCTTAACTATGGCTACACCTTC. Its translation: CASRPTGDLNYGYTF.

This clonotype occurred many times. The chain combines TRBV29-1 with TRBJ1-3; D uncertain. The V gene lost 2 bases and the J gene lost 3 bases, with 2 bases spanning the gap. Germline-derived CDR1 and CDR2 are SQVTM and ANQGSEA. The CDR3 consists of 11 residues. The DNA of the CDR3 is TGCAGCGTTGAAATTGGAAACACCATATATTTT. Translated, it gives CSVEIGNTIYF.

J is TRBJ2-1 and V is TRBV7-8; TRBD1 matches 7 bases. Looked up from germline, CDR1 is SGHVS and CDR2 is FQNEAQ. CDR3 length equals 13 residues. V shed 1 base, J shed 9 bases, and the junction held 3 bases outside the gene matches. CDR3: CASSLVDRFEQFF. The DNA for the CDR3 is TGTGCCAGCAGCTTAGTGGACAGGTTTGAGCAGTTCTTC. Using reference TRBV7-8 and TRBJ2-1 for the parts outside the CDR3, the full variable domain is GAGVSQSPRYKVAKRGQDVALRCDPISGHVSLFWYQQALGQGPEFLTYFQNEAQLDKSGLPSDRFFAERPEGSVSTLKIQRTQQEDSAVYLCASSLVDRFEQFFGPGTRLTVL.

The chain is built from TRBV9 and TRBJ2-2; D might be TRBD2 (5 bases). This CDR3 spans 15 amino acids. CDR1 and CDR2 from the germline V gene are SGDLS and YYNGEE. V was clipped by 1 base and J by 2 bases, with 9 bases between them. This chain's CDR3 is CASSVYSGNTGELFF. The CDR3, as DNA: TGTGCCAGCAGCGTATACAGCGGTAACACCGGGGAGCTGTTTTTT.

This clonotype occurred many times. V and J are TRBV24-1 and TRBJ2-7; 8 nucleotides align to TRBD2. V lost 6 bases to trimming and J lost 7 bases; unmatched junction nucleotides: 7. Per germline, CDR1 KGHDR and CDR2 SFDVKD. This CDR3 has 13 amino acids. The CDR3 protein is CATSPGGGGEQYF. The DNA of the CDR3 is TGTGCCACCAGTCCCGGGGGGGGAGGAGAGCAGTACTTC.

The chain recombines TRBV25-1 with TRBJ2-7; a possible D gene is TRBD2 (6 bases). Per the germline V gene, CDR1 is MGHDK and CDR2 is SYGVNS. The CDR3 runs to 11 residues. Trimming stripped 4 bases from V and 7 bases from J, with 8 bases between. CDR3 sequence reads: CASSALAEQYF. CDR3 DNA: TGTGCCAGCAGTGCCCTAGCGGAGCAGTACTTC.

The chain links TRBV15 to TRBJ2-7; D is unclear. V gave up 2 bases and J gave up 1 base, with 3 bases separating them. Germline assignment: CDR1 LNHNV and CDR2 YYDKDF (reference sequence). The CDR3 loop spans 12 amino acids. The CDR3 reads CATSRQSYEQYF. As DNA, the CDR3 is TGTGCCACCAGCAGACAATCCTACGAGCAGTACTTC. Variable domain in full (rest from reference TRBV15 and TRBJ2-7): DAMVIQNPRYQVTQFGKPVTLSCSQTLNHNVMYWYQQKSSQAPKLLFHYYDKDFNNEADTPDNFQSRRPNTSFCFLDIRSPGLGDTAMYLCATSRQSYEQYFGPGTRLTVT.

This clonotype was picked up a small number of times. The chain is built from TRBV27 and TRBJ1-2; D is unresolved. The CDR3 contains 14 residues. Germline V lookup: CDR1 MNHEY, CDR2 SMNVEV (reference sequence). The ends were cut back, 6 bases at V and 8 bases at J, with 19 bases in the middle. CDR3 residues: CASSSASGLGGYTF. The CDR3 DNA follows: TGTGCCAGCAGCTCGGCTTCGGGTCTTGGGGGCTACACCTTC.

This chain's CDR3 is CSVRGLGTEAFF. In DNA, the CDR3 is TGCAGCGTCAGGGGTCTAGGCACTGAAGCTTTCTTT. The J gene is TRBJ1-1, the V gene TRBV29-1; D possibly corresponds to TRBD1 (6 bases). The CDR3 is 12 amino acids. Trimming pared 6 bases from V and 4 bases from J, leaving 12 bases between. Germline-derived CDR1 and CDR2 are SQVTM and ANQGSEA.

In its sample, this clonotype was seen many times. The gene calls are TRBV7-8 and TRBJ2-3, with D unclear. V gave up 5 bases and J gave up 6 bases, with 12 bases separating them. In germline, CDR1 is SGHVS, CDR2 FQNEAQ. The CDR3 is 13 residues long. This CDR3 reads CASSPSVQDTQYF. The DNA of the CDR3 is TGTGCCAGCAGCCCGTCCGTTCAGGATACGCAGTATTTT.

Comments on this clonotype: A much larger clone differs from this one at a single base, so this may be a read error. The chain recombines TRBV19 with TRBJ1-3; no definite D call. The CDR3 spans 18 residues. Trimming removed 3 bases from V and 0 bases from J, with 18 bases in between. Looked up from germline, CDR1 is LNHDA and CDR2 is SQIVND (reference sequence). CDR3 coding DNA: TGTGCCAGTAGTATCCCTTGCAGCGGTGGGTCCTCTGGAAACACCATATATTTT. Its protein product is CASSIPCSGGSSGNTIYF.

This clonotype showed up just a few times. The chain combines TRBV6-4 with TRBJ2-7; no reliable D call. The length of the CDR3 is 16 residues. Trimming pared 7 bases from V and 2 bases from J, leaving 21 bases between. Germline V gives CDR1 MRHNA, CDR2 SNTAGT. The CDR3 is CASTDEHIQGAYEQYF. The CDR3 DNA is TGTGCCAGCACCGACGAGCACATCCAAGGTGCCTACGAGCAGTACTTC.

As for this clonotype: Relative to the germline gene, one junction end is altered; a read error may explain this. The V gene is TRBV15, the J gene TRBJ2-1; 9 bases align to TRBD2. This CDR3 has 17 residues. Germline-derived CDR1 and CDR2 are LNHNV and YYDKDF (reference sequence). DNA of the CDR3: TGTGCCGCCAGCAGGGATCTAGCGGGGACCGTCTACAATGAGCAGTTCTTC. Protein: CAASRDLAGTVYNEQFF.

This clonotype was detected many times. The chain employs TRBV9 and TRBJ1-4; possibly TRBD1 for D (5 bases). Germline V gene lookup returns CDR1 SGDLS and CDR2 YYNGEE. Trimming shortened V by 2 bases and J by 2 bases, and 10 bases separated the two germline ends. This CDR3 comprises 15 residues. The CDR3 DNA reads as TGTGCCAGCAGCGTCGGGGGATCCACTAATGAAAAACTGTTTTTT. Protein sequence: CASSVGGSTNEKLFF.

This clonotype was seen at least ten times. V and J are TRBV13 and TRBJ2-5; 9 nucleotides match TRBD2. Germline V gene sequence: CDR1 PRHDT, CDR2 FYEKMQ (reference sequence). This CDR3 is built from 17 residues. The trim removed 5 bases at V and 1 base at J, leaving 11 bases unmatched. CDR3 in amino acids: CASSPHFLRGGQETQYF. As DNA, the CDR3 is TGTGCCAGCAGCCCGCACTTCTTGCGGGGGGGCCAAGAGACCCAGTACTTC.